The 8 T cell receptor beta chains below all came from one sample that was sequenced in a study of early T cells in non-severe SARS-CoV-2 infection. Each CDR3 protein gets one entry after TCRdb re-called the 5' RACE reads with MiXCR. This table holds 70,000 to 95,000 distinct CDR3 sequences, 11% to 15% found once. Input material: whole blood. The receptors originated from an adult who was a healthcare worker with PCR-confirmed SARS-CoV-2 infection or an uninfected control (not recorded which).

This clonotype was picked up many times. The chain links TRBV2 to TRBJ1-2; D perhaps matches TRBD1 (6 bases). Germline values: CDR1 SNHLY, CDR2 FYNNEI. CDR3 length equals 14 residues. Deletions cut 7 bases from V and 5 bases from J, with 17 bases between. Here the CDR3 reads CASTTGHLFYGYTF. DNA of the CDR3: TGTGCCAGCACCACGGGACATTTATTTTATGGCTACACCTTC.

The V call is TRBV3-1, the J call TRBJ2-5, with no clear D. V was pared by 3 bases and J by 3 bases, with 2 bases between. CDR3 length: 11 residues. Germline CDR1 is LGHDT and CDR2 is YNNKEL (reference sequence). The CDR3 spells CASSQKETQYF. For the CDR3, the DNA is TGTGCCAGCAGCCAGAAAGAGACCCAGTACTTC.

The V and J genes are TRBV12-3 or TRBV12-4 and TRBJ2-2; D remains unclear. V was shortened by 7 bases and J by 4 bases, with 13 bases between the two germline ends. This CDR3 region has 14 residues. This CDR3 reads CASIPFLVTGELFF. The CDR3, as DNA: TGTGCCAGCATCCCTTTCCTGGTCACCGGGGAGCTGTTTTTT.

J is TRBJ1-1 and V is TRBV12-3 or TRBV12-4; D gene uncertain. Trimming took off 5 bases at V and 0 bases at J, with 7 bases between the two ends. The length of the CDR3 is 13 residues. The CDR3: CASSPVVNTEAFF. CDR3 in DNA: TGTGCCAGCAGTCCAGTTGTGAACACTGAAGCTTTCTTT.

The chain has TRBV28 and TRBJ2-7, with D possibly TRBD1 on 5 matching bases. The CDR3 is 13 amino acids. The V gene lost 10 bases and the J gene lost 2 bases, with 15 bases spanning the gap. The germline CDR1 and CDR2 sequences are MDHEN and SYDVKM. CDR3 sequence: CATSGWGTYEQYF. The CDR3 DNA reads as TGTGCCACCTCTGGCTGGGGCACCTACGAGCAGTACTTC.

This clonotype was picked up a small number of times. The chain recombines TRBV4-1 with TRBJ1-1; weak D call: TRBD1 (5 bases). CDR3 length equals 15 residues. Per the germline V gene, CDR1 is MGHRA and CDR2 is YSYEKL. The ends were cut back, 7 bases at V and 5 bases at J, with 20 bases in the middle. The chain's CDR3 is CASNRGGPGGTEAFF. The CDR3 DNA sequence: TGCGCCAGCAACCGCGGAGGCCCGGGGGGTACTGAAGCTTTCTTT.

This clonotype showed up just once. V and J are TRBV28 and TRBJ2-3; no reliable D call. Trimming shortened V by 3 bases and J by 2 bases, and 9 bases separated the two germline ends. This CDR3 has 14 amino acids. Germline V lookup: CDR1 MDHEN, CDR2 SYDVKM. CDR3 nucleotides: TGTGCCAGCAGTTTTGCGGAGTCCACAGATACGCAGTATTTT. Amino acid sequence: CASSFAESTDTQYF.

The J gene is TRBJ1-2, the V gene TRBV7-9, with D maybe TRBD1 (6 bases). Germline lookup yields CDR1 SEHNR and CDR2 FQNEAQ (reference sequence). The V end lost 8 bases, the J end lost 2 bases, and 18 bases lay between the germline ends. The CDR3 length is 15 residues. The CDR3: CASERGTAVNYGYTF. The CDR3 nucleotides read TGTGCCAGCGAAAGGGGGACCGCCGTGAACTATGGCTACACCTTC.